These T cell receptor beta chains were read from a single sample in a study of shared clonotypes between healthy human individuals. Clones were read by immunoSEQ multiplex PCR, and TCRdb kept only the in-frame ones, dropping some. The sample has approximately 620,000 clones; approximately 97% are singletons. Material: naive CD4+ T cells sorted from blood. The receptors were sampled from a woman in her twenties or thirties in good health. Each CDR3 is given with its conserved first and last residue. A D gene is named only where the DNA matches it firmly. Clone size is given for some rows only: seen once, a few or many times, or a class if the clone is expanded.

D	V	length	size	J	DNA	CDR3
.	TRBV9	14	.	TRBJ2-1	TGTGCCAGCAGCGTAGGTTCTAGCAGCAATGAGCAGTTCTTC	CASSVGSSSNEQFF
TRBD2	TRBV7-9	16	.	TRBJ2-7	TGTGCCAGCAGCTCGAACCCGGGACTAGGGAGAAACGAGCAGTACTTC	CASSSNPGLGRNEQYF
TRBD1	TRBV18	15	.	TRBJ2-2	TGTGCCAGCTCACCACCGGGACAGGGGACCGGGGAGCTGTTTTTT	CASSPPGQGTGELFF
.	TRBV6-5	14	.	TRBJ2-7	TGTGCCAGCAGCTTTAGCCCCTACTCCTACGAGCAGTACTTC	CASSFSPYSYEQYF
TRBD1	TRBV10-1	16	.	TRBJ2-2	TGCGCCAGCAGTCTGACAGGGCTGAGGGACACCGGGGAGCTGTTTTTT	CASSLTGLRDTGELFF
.	TRBV28	15	.	TRBJ1-4	TGTGCCAGCAGTGCAGGGACCGCAACTAATGAAAAACTGTTTTTT	CASSAGTATNEKLFF
.	TRBV10-1	14	.	TRBJ2-7	TGCGCCAGCAGTGAGGGACTATCCTCCTACGAGCAGTACTTC	CASSEGLSSYEQYF
TRBD1	TRBV5-1	16	.	TRBJ1-5	TGCGCCAGCAGCTTGGAACCCCACAGGGGGAATCAGCCCCAGCATTTT	CASSLEPHRGNQPQHF
.	TRBV28	16	.	TRBJ1-5	TGTGCCAGCAGTTTTACGTTCGGGGGGGGAGATCAGCCCCAGCATTTT	CASSFTFGGGDQPQHF
.	TRBV21-1	14	once	TRBJ2-2	TGTGCCACTCGGAGGACTAGCGGACTAGGGGAGCTGTTTTTT	CATRRTSGLGELFF
.	TRBV7-9	11	few	TRBJ1-2	TGTGCCAGCAACCCCCCGGCCACTTTCACCTTC	CASNPPATFTF
TRBD1	TRBV18	15	.	TRBJ1-3	TGTGCCAGCTCACCAACAGGGGGTCCTGGAAACACCATATATTTT	CASSPTGGPGNTIYF
TRBD2	TRBV7-2	11	.	TRBJ2-1	TGTGCCAGCAGCTCACTAGCGGGCCAGTTCTTC	CASSSLAGQFF
TRBD2	TRBV19	15	.	TRBJ2-7	TGTGCCAGTAGCCAGAGTAGCGGGAGGGCCTCCGAGCAGTACTTC	CASSQSSGRASEQYF
TRBD2	TRBV7-9	14	.	TRBJ2-1	TGTGCCAGCAGCTTCTCGGGAGGAGGGGATGAGCAGTTCTTC	CASSFSGGGDEQFF
.	TRBV30	10	.	TRBJ1-2	TGTGCCTGGGAAGACAATGGCTACACCTTC	CAWEDNGYTF
.	TRBV5-4	14	.	TRBJ1-1	TGTGCCAGCAGCGGAGGGACGGAGAACACTGAAGCTTTCTTT	CASSGGTENTEAFF
TRBD1	TRBV6-1	14	.	TRBJ2-7	TGTGCCAGCAGTGTTGGGACAGGAGCCTACGAGCAGTACTTC	CASSVGTGAYEQYF
.	TRBV5-1	15	.	TRBJ2-3	TGCGCCAGCAGCTTGGGGACGGGTATCACAGATACGCAGTATTTT	CASSLGTGITDTQYF
.	TRBV28	15	.	TRBJ2-5	TGTGCCAGTAAACTTCAGGGTTTCTCTATAGTGACCCAGTACTTC	CASKLQGFSIVTQYF
.	TRBV10-2	12	.	TRBJ1-1	TGCGCCAGCCGCGATACAGGGACTGAAGCTTTCTTT	CASRDTGTEAFF
TRBD1	TRBV5-6	13	few	TRBJ1-2	TGTGCCAGCACCAAAGACAGGGCCTATGGCTACACCTTC	CASTKDRAYGYTF
.	TRBV28	14	.	TRBJ2-7	TGTGCCAGCAGTTCTGAGCGGAACTCCTACGAGCAGTACTTC	CASSSERNSYEQYF
.	TRBV27	16	.	TRBJ1-2	TGTGCCAGCAGTTTAACCCCCAGGGGCTTGGGCTATGGCTACACCTTC	CASSLTPRGLGYGYTF
.	TRBV19	15	.	TRBJ2-1	TGTGCCAGTTCTCGGAGGATCACTGACTACAATGAGCAGTTCTTC	CASSRRITDYNEQFF
.	TRBV5-1	14	.	TRBJ2-3	TGCGCCAGCAGCTTGTCCTCTAGCACAGATACGCAGTATTTT	CASSLSSSTDTQYF
.	TRBV29-1	15	once	TRBJ2-1	TGCAACGTCCCAGCGGCCCGGAGCTTTTACAATGAGCAGTTCTTC	CNVPAARSFYNEQFF
.	TRBV7-8	16	.	TRBJ2-3	TGTGCCAGCAGCTTAGGGGGGGCGAGGTACACAGATACGCAGTATTTT	CASSLGGARYTDTQYF
.	TRBV5-4	11	.	TRBJ2-1	TGTGCCAGCAGCGGAGCAGGGGAGCAGTTCTTC	CASSGAGEQFF
.	TRBV30	15	.	TRBJ2-7	TGTGCCTGGAGTGTAAGGCTCTTACTAGCCAGGGAGCAGTACTTC	CAWSVRLLLAREQYF
TRBD1	TRBV6-1	15	.	TRBJ2-7	TGTGCCAGCAGGTCGGGACAGGGGTATCCCTACGAGCAGTACTTC	CASRSGQGYPYEQYF
.	TRBV10-2	12	once	TRBJ2-7	TGCGCCACCTCCGAGGACAACTACGAGCAGTACTTC	CATSEDNYEQYF
.	TRBV7-5	15	once	TRBJ2-3	TGTGTCAGAAGCTTAGGACTAGCGGGAGTGGATACGCAGTATTTT	CVRSLGLAGVDTQYF
TRBD1	TRBV6-6	13	.	TRBJ2-7	TGTGCCACTAAGACAGGGGAATCCTACGAGCAGTACTTC	CATKTGESYEQYF
.	TRBV19	13	.	TRBJ2-7	TGTGCCAGTAGCGGGGAGAGCTCCTACGAGCAGTACTTC	CASSGESSYEQYF
.	TRBV6-5	16	.	TRBJ1-6	TGTGCCAGCAGTTACTCGACGGGGGTGGATAATTCACCCCTCCACTTT	CASSYSTGVDNSPLHF
.	TRBV2	13	.	TRBJ2-7	TGTGCCAGCAGCGCCGACAGCTCCTACGAGCAGTACTTC	CASSADSSYEQYF
.	TRBV5-4	13	few	TRBJ2-3	TGTGCCAGCAGCTTGGCGGGCACAGATACGCAGTATTTT	CASSLAGTDTQYF
TRBD2	TRBV11-2	14	.	TRBJ2-1	TGTGCCAGCGTAGCGGGAGAAGGGATCAATGAGCAGTTCTTC	CASVAGEGINEQFF
.	TRBV4-2	15	.	TRBJ2-7	TGTGCCAGCAGCCAAGAGCTAGGGAAGCCTACGGAGCAGTACTTC	CASSQELGKPTEQYF
TRBD2	TRBV6-4	13	.	TRBJ2-1	TGTGCCAGCAGCGTGGGTGGCGGGAGGGAGCAGTTCTTC	CASSVGGGREQFF
TRBD1	TRBV7-3	15	.	TRBJ2-1	TGTGCCAGCAGCCTCGGACAGGGGGGCCACAATGAGCAGTTCTTC	CASSLGQGGHNEQFF
.	TRBV27	14	.	TRBJ1-4	TGTGCCAGCAGTTTACAAGGGTTGAATGAAAAACTGTTTTTT	CASSLQGLNEKLFF
TRBD2	TRBV10-1	16	.	TRBJ2-2	TGCGCCAGCAGCGCCGGACTAGTTTGGAACACCGGGGAGCTGTTTTTT	CASSAGLVWNTGELFF
.	TRBV28	14	.	TRBJ1-5	TGTGCCAGCAATAATCCGTCAAGCCGAGGGCCCCAGCATTTT	CASNNPSSRGPQHF
.	TRBV5-6	15	once	TRBJ1-1	TGTGCCAGCAGCTTCCAGGGGCACCTGAACACTGAAGCTTTCTTT	CASSFQGHLNTEAFF
.	TRBV7-8	14	.	TRBJ1-1	TGTGCCAGCAGAGCCAAAGGGGATGCTTCTGAAGCTTTCTTT	CASRAKGDASEAFF
.	TRBV5-1	14	few	TRBJ1-1	TGCGCCAGCAGCTTGCATGGGGCCGGCACTGAAGCTTTCTTT	CASSLHGAGTEAFF
TRBD1	TRBV6-1	15	once	TRBJ2-6	TGTGCCAGCAGTGCCAGGGGGCTGGGGGCCAACGTCCTGACTTTC	CASSARGLGANVLTF
TRBD2	TRBV7-7	17	.	TRBJ2-1	TGTGCCAGCAGCTGCCGTTACCAACTAGCGACTATGGTTGAGCAGTTCTTC	CASSCRYQLATMVEQFF
TRBD1	TRBV28	15	.	TRBJ2-7	TGTGCCAGCAGTTTATGGCAGGACAGGTCCTACGAGCAGTACTTC	CASSLWQDRSYEQYF
TRBD2	TRBV10-3	14	.	TRBJ2-3	TGTGCCATCAGTGAGACTAGCGGCACAGATACGCAGTATTTT	CAISETSGTDTQYF
.	TRBV28	13	.	TRBJ2-7	TGTGCCTCCTGCGGCCAGCCCCACTACGAGCAGTACTTC	CASCGQPHYEQYF